One and the same sample provided the 12 T cell receptor beta chains below, sequenced in a study of blood T cell repertoires in COVID-19. Produced via immunoSEQ multiplex PCR; TCRdb's table is partial and in-frame only. The sample shows around 360,000 clones, approximately 87% of them seen only once. Sequenced sample: PBMCs or T cells enriched from blood (not recorded which). The source of these receptors is a man between 35 and 55 years old in a cohort exposed to, infected with or recovered from COVID-19 (not recorded which).

V is TRBV5-1 and J is TRBJ1-4; D gene ambiguous. Germline CDR1 SGHRS, CDR2 YFSETQ. This CDR3 spans 15 amino acids. The V end lost 4 bases, the J end lost 2 bases, and 12 bases lay between the germline ends. CDR3 DNA sequence: TGCGCCAGCAGCCCCGGAGGGTCTACTAATGAAAAACTGTTTTTT. Its translation is CASSPGGSTNEKLFF.

This clone appeared once. The chain couples TRBV11-2 to TRBJ1-2, with 7 bases identical to TRBD1. Trimming took 7 bases from V and 0 from J; bases not matched to a gene: 8. Per the germline V gene, CDR1 is SGHAT and CDR2 is FQNNGV. The CDR3 is 15 residues long. The CDR3 is CASTQQTGANYGYTF. CDR3 coding DNA: TGTGCCAGCACCCAACAAACAGGGGCTAACTATGGCTACACCTTC.

This clone was seen a few times. The genes are TRBV3-1 (or the pseudogene TRBV3-2) and TRBJ2-7; 8 positions agree with TRBD1. Germline V gene data show CDR1 as LGHDT and CDR2 as YNNKEL (reference sequence). The CDR3 extends over 13 amino acids. V lost 4 bases, J lost 6 bases, and 5 bases stayed unmatched. The CDR3 loop reads CASSRGQGVEQYF. The CDR3 DNA reads TGTGCCAGCAGCCGAGGACAGGGAGTCGAGCAGTACTTC.

The chain couples TRBV29-1 to TRBJ1-1; possible D gene TRBD1, 5 bases. V lost 3 bases and J 1 base, leaving 9 bases between the germline ends. The CDR3 contains 13 residues. CDR1 is SQVTM, CDR2 ANQGSEA, per germline. The CDR3 nucleotides read TGCAGCGTTGAGGTGGGGGGGAACACTGAAGCTTTCTTT. It codes for CSVEVGGNTEAFF.

The chain is built from TRBV6-4 and TRBJ2-7, with 9 bases fitting TRBD2. Per germline, CDR1 MRHNA and CDR2 SNTAGT. The CDR3 is made up of 15 amino acids. The J segment lost 3 bases and the V segment lost 2 bases, leaving 5 bases of the junction unmatched. The CDR3 loop reads CASSDGAGGIYEQYF. The CDR3 DNA follows: TGTGCCAGCAGTGACGGGGCGGGAGGGATCTACGAGCAGTACTTC.

The rearrangement links TRBV7-3 to TRBJ2-1, with 9 bases identical to TRBD2. CDR3 length: 17 amino acids. J lost 8 bases, V lost 4 bases, and 15 bases had no gene match. Germline loops: CDR1 SGHTA, CDR2 FQGTGA. CDR3: CASSSMGISGSMYEQFF. In DNA form, the CDR3 reads TGTGCCAGCAGCTCCATGGGGATTAGCGGGAGTATGTATGAGCAGTTCTTC.

The chain is built from TRBV19 and TRBJ2-1, with D possibly matching TRBD2 (5 bases). V dropped 2 bases and J dropped 1 base, with 9 bases sitting between them. The CDR3 contains 15 residues. Germline V lookup: CDR1 LNHDA, CDR2 SQIVND (reference sequence). This CDR3 reads CASSITTGSYNEQFF. DNA for the CDR3: TGTGCCAGTAGTATAACAACGGGATCCTACAATGAGCAGTTCTTC.

The rearrangement uses TRBV5-4 and TRBJ1-6; TRBD1 matches at 11 bases. The CDR3 totals 17 residues. Per germline, CDR1 SGHNT and CDR2 YYREEE (reference sequence). J lost 9 bases, V lost 4 bases, and 12 bases had no gene match. CDR3 residues: CASSQRRTGGFGSPLHF. For the CDR3, the DNA is TGTGCCAGCAGCCAAAGGCGGACAGGGGGCTTCGGTTCACCCCTCCACTTT.

The chain couples TRBV6-1 to TRBJ1-2; D might be TRBD1 (6 bases). Trimming cost V 2 bases and J 8 bases, with 12 bases left between them. The length of the CDR3 is 13 residues. CDR1 is MNHNS, CDR2 SASEGT, per germline. The CDR3 coding sequence is TGTGCCAGCAGTGAATTACAGGGAGACGGCTACACCTTC. The encoded protein is CASSELQGDGYTF.

This chain links TRBV30 with TRBJ1-2, with D tentatively TRBD1 (6 bases). The V and J ends lost 4 bases and 2 bases respectively, with 8 bases between them. The germline V gene encodes CDR1 GTSNPN and CDR2 SVGIG (reference sequence). The CDR3 totals 12 residues. CDR3 sequence reads: CAWTGTNYGYTF. The CDR3 region has the DNA TGTGCCTGGACCGGGACAAACTATGGCTACACCTTC.

This chain links TRBV5-1 with TRBJ2-3; a weak D match, TRBD1 (5 bases). V lost 4 bases to trimming and J lost 9 bases, with 21 bases between them. This CDR3 is built from 15 residues. Germline-derived CDR1 and CDR2 are SGHRS and YFSETQ. The CDR3 DNA is TGCGCCAGCAGCGACCGAGACTCACCCAAGGGGACGCAGTATTTT. Protein product: CASSDRDSPKGTQYF. Supplemented by reference TRBV5-1 and TRBJ2-3, the full variable domain reads KAGVTQTPRYLIKTRGQQVTLSCSPISGHRSVSWYQQTPGQGLQFLFEYFSETQRNKGNFPGRFSGRQFSNSRSEMNVSTLELGDSALYLCASSDRDSPKGTQYFGPGTRLTVL.

The chain joins TRBV27 to TRBJ2-1; D may correspond to TRBD1 or TRBD2 (5 bases each). CDR1 and CDR2 from the germline V gene are MNHEY and SMNVEV (reference sequence). The V gene lost 10 bases and the J gene lost 3 bases, with 19 bases spanning the gap. This CDR3 contains 15 residues. DNA for the CDR3: TGTGCCACCAGGGAGTGGGGAGCTGACTACAATGAGCAGTTCTTC. As protein: CATREWGADYNEQFF.